This record covers a single TCR beta chain. As yet, its antigen is unknown. This record comes from a study of shared clonotypes between healthy human individuals. Study-level findings and limits: Incompleteness in sorted-subset sequencing, despite large depth, was shown by rarefaction.

V was clipped by 4 bases and J by 1 base; unmatched bases: 2. CDR1 and CDR2 from the germline V gene are SGHVS and FNYEAQ. The length of the CDR3 is 17 residues. Using immunoSEQ multiplex PCR, the repertoire was profiled, and TCRdb retains in-frame clones only, with some absent. This table holds about 2 million clones, about 95% found once. Terminally differentiated effector memory CD45RA+ cells were excluded by CCR7 positive selection of CD45RO-negative cells. The TCR was taken from a man younger than 35 in good health. Sequences were obtained from naive CD8+ T cells sorted from blood. This chain uses TRBV7-6 with TRBJ2-2, with TRBD2 matching over 14 bases. CDR3 sequence reads: CASSYGTSGGNTGELFF. The CDR3 coding sequence is TGTGCCAGCAGCTATGGGACTAGCGGGGGGAACACCGGGGAGCTGTTTTTT.